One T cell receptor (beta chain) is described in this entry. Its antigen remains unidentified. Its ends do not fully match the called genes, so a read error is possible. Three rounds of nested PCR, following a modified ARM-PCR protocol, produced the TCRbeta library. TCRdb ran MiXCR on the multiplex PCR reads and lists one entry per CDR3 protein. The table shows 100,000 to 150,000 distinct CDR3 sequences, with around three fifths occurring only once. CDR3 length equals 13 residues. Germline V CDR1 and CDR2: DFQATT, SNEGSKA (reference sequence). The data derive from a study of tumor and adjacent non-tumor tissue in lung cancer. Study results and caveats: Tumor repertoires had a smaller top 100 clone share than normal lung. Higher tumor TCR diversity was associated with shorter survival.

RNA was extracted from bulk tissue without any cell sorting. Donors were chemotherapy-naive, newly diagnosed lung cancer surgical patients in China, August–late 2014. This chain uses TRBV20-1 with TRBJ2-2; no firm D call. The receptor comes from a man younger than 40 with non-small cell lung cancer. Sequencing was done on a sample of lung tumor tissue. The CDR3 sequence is CNASRRNTGELFF. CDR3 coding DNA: TGCAATGCTAGTAGGCGGAACACCGGGGAGCTGTTTTTT.